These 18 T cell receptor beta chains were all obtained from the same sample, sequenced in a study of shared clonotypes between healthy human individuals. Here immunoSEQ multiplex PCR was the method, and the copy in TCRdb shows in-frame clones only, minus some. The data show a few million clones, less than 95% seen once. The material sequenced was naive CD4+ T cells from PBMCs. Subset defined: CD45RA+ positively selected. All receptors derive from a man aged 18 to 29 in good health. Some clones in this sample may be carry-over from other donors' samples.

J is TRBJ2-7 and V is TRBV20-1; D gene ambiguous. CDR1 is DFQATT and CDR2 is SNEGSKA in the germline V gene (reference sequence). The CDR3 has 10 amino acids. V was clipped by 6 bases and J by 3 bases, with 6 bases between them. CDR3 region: CSALFYEQYF. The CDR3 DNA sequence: TGCAGTGCGCTATTCTACGAGCAGTACTTC.

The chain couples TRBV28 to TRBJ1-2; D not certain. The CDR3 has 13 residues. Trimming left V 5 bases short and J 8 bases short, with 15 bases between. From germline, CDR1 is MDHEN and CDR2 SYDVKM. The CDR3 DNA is TGTGCCAGCAGTGCCCGGCCGGTAGGCGGCTACACCTTC. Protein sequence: CASSARPVGGYTF.

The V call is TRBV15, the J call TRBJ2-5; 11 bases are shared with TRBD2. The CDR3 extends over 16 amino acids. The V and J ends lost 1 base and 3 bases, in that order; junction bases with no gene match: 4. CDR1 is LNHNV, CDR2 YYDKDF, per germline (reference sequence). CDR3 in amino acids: CATSRGLAGPKETQYF. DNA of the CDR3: TGTGCCACCAGCAGAGGACTAGCGGGACCCAAAGAGACCCAGTACTTC.

CDR3: CASSRTLGGQPQHF. In nucleotides, the CDR3 is TGTGCCAGCAGTCGGACCCTCGGGGGTCAGCCCCAGCATTTT. V is TRBV6-5 and J is TRBJ1-5; a weak D match, TRBD1 (5 bases). The CDR3 spans 14 residues. V dropped 5 bases and J dropped 6 bases, with 14 bases sitting between them. The germline V gene encodes CDR1 MNHEY and CDR2 SVGAGI.

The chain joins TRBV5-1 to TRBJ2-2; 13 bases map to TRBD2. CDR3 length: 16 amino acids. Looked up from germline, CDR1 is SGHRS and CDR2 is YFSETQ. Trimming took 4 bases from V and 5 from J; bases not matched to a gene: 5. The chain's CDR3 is CASSPGLAGPTGELFF. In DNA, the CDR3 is TGCGCCAGCAGCCCGGGACTAGCGGGGCCTACCGGGGAGCTGTTTTTT.

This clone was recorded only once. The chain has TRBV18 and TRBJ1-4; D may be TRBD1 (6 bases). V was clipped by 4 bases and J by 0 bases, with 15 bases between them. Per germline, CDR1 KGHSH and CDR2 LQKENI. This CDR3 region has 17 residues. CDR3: CASSRARGPPTNEKLFF. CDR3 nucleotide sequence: TGTGCCAGCTCACGGGCCAGGGGACCCCCAACTAATGAAAAACTGTTTTTT. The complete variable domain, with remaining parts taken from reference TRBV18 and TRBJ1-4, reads NAGVMQNPRHLVRRRGQEARLRCSPMKGHSHVYWYRQLPEEGLKFMVYLQKENIIDESGMPKERFSAEFPKEGPSILRIQQVVRGDSAAYFCASSRARGPPTNEKLFFGSGTQLSVL.

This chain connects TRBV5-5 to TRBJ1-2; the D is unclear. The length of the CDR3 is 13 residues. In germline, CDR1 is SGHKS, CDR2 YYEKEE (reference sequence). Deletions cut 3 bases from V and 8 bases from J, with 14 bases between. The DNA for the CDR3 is TGTGCCAGCAGCTCGGGCTCCATGGGGGGCTACACCTTC. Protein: CASSSGSMGGYTF.

The CDR3 DNA sequence: TGTGCCATCAGTGAGACGCGAGAGACCCAGTACTTC. Translated, it gives CAISETRETQYF. V gene TRBV10-3 combines with J gene TRBJ2-5, with D unclear. Trimming shortened V by 2 bases and J by 4 bases, and 5 bases separated the two germline ends. Germline V gene data show CDR1 as ENHRY and CDR2 as SYGVKD. CDR3 length equals 12 residues.

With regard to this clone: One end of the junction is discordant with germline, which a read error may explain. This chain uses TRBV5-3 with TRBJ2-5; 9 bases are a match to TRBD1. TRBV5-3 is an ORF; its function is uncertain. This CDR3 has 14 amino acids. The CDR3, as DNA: TGTGCCAGCAGCTTGGATGGACAGGGGGAGACCCAGTACTTC. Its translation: CASSLDGQGETQYF.

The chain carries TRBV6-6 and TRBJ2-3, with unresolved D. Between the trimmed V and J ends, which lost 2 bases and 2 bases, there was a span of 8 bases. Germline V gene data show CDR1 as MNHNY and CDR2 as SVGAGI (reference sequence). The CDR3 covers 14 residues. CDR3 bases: TGTGCCAGCAGTTACGAGGTTATCACAGATACGCAGTATTTT. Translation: CASSYEVITDTQYF.

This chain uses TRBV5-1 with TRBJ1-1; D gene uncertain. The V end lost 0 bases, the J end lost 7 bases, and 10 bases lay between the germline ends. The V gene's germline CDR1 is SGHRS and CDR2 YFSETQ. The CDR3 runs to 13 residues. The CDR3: CASSLVVWGEAFF. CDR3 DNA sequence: TGCGCCAGCAGCTTGGTTGTTTGGGGTGAAGCTTTCTTT.

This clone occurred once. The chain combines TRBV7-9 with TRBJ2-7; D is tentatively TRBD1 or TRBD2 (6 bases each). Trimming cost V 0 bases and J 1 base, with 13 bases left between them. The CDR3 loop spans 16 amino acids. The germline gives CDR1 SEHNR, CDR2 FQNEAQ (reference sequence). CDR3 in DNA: TGTGCCAGCAGCTTAGCCAGGCCGGGGGCTTCCTACGAGCAGTACTTC. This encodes CASSLARPGASYEQYF.

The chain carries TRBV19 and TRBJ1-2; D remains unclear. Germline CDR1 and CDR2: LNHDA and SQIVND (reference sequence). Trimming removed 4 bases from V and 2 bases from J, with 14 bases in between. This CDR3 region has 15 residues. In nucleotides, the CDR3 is TGTGCCAGTAGTACAACCGGTCTTGGCAACTATGGCTACACCTTC. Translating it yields CASSTTGLGNYGYTF.

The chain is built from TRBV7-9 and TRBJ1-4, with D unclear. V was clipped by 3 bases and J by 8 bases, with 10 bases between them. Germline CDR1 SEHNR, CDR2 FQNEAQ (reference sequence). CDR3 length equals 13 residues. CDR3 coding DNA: TGTGCCAGCAGCTTGGCGGTGAGGGAAAAACTGTTTTTT. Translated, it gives CASSLAVREKLFF.

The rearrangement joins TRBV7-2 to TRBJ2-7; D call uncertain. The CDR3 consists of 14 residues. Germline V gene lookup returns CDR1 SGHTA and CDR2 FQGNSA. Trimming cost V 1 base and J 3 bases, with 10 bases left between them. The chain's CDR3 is CASSLGGVNYEQYF. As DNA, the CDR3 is TGTGCCAGCAGCTTAGGCGGTGTCAACTACGAGCAGTACTTC.

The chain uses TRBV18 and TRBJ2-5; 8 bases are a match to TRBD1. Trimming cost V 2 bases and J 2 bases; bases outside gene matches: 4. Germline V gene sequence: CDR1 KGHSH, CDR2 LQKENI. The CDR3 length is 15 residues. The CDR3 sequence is CASSPNRGTQETQYF. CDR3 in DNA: TGTGCCAGCTCACCAAACAGGGGGACTCAAGAGACCCAGTACTTC.

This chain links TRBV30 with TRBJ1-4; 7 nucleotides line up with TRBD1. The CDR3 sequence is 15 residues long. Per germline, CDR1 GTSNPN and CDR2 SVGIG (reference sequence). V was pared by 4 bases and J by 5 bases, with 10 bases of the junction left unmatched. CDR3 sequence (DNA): TGTGCCTGGAATACCCCGACAGGGAGAAATGAAAAACTGTTTTTT. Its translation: CAWNTPTGRNEKLFF.

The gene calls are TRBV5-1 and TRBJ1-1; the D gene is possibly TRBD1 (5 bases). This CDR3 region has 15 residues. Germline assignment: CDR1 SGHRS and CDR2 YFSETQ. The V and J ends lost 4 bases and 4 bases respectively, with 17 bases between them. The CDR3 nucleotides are TGCGCCAGCAGCCCGGGGACGTGGGAGTCCACTGAAGCTTTCTTT. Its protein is CASSPGTWESTEAFF.